This TCR beta chain emerged from a study of blood T cell repertoires in COVID-19. J lost 4 bases, V lost 4 bases, and 1 base had no gene match. CDR3 length: 13 residues. CDR1 is SGHNT, CDR2 YENEEA, per germline. This clone occurred once. Generated by immunoSEQ multiplex PCR, the TCRdb table keeps only in-frame clones and is missing some. Among fewer than 150,000 clones listed, about four fifths were seen once. The rearrangement links TRBV11-3 to TRBJ1-3; 7 bases map to TRBD1. The specimen sequenced was peripheral blood. This receptor was identified in a human donor in a cohort sampled during active COVID-19. CDR3 coding DNA: TGTGCCAGCAGCTGGGACAGCGGAAACACCATATATTTT. It translates to CASSWDSGNTIYF. Supplemented by reference TRBV11-3 and TRBJ1-3, the full variable domain reads EAGVVQSPRYKIIEKKQPVAFWCNPISGHNTLYWYLQNLGQGPELLIRYENEEAVDDSQLPKDRFSAERLKGVDSTLKIQPAELGDSAVYLCASSWDSGNTIYFGEGSWLTVV.